This T cell receptor beta chain was sequenced in a study of blood T cell repertoires in COVID-19 (dated by TCRdb to the early 2020s). The study in broad terms: The collaborator samples originated in the United States, Italy and Spain and spanned the acute and convalescent phases of COVID-19. A de-identified subject ID, COVID-19 status, age in years and sex were almost always included in the sample metadata. Where available, HLA class I and class II types were obtained from metadata supplied by the sample provider rather than from assay-based typing. The prospective study material was composed of cDNA or gDNA derived from T cells, B-cell-depleted T cells, or PBMCs. The repertoires were released in a freely available public database meant as a resource for research on the immune response to SARS-CoV-2. The samples were drawn from the first 160 participants of the ongoing ImmuneRACE study and from 1,254 subjects provided by 6 global collaborators. Deeply sampled blood TCRbeta repertoires from subjects exposed to, actively infected with, or recovered from COVID-19 were included in the dataset. The full study reports these points: The quantity of clinical and demographic metadata differed by source and by participant and was supplied without curation.

TCRbeta CDR3 regions were amplified from genomic DNA using the immunoSEQ Assay, a bias-controlled multiplex PCR. In the original analysis: The number of nucleated cells in each sample was estimated from the amplification of reference gene primers within the assay. To quantify the absolute abundance of each unique TCRbeta CDR3 rearrangement, sequence reads were collapsed and filtered. For each sample, productive Simpson clonality was calculated as the square root of Simpson's diversity index across productive rearrangements. As stored in TCRdb, this immuneACCESS dataset retains in-frame rearrangements with V and J assigned. A fraction of the clones does not appear; measured against another copy, unresolved V genes explain less than half of the discrepancy, and the remainder lacks a known reason. V, J and clone size reflect that table, while D and trimming were determined from the DNA. Counted in this sample were about 320,000 clones; 90% of them appeared once. The leading ten clones occupy 2.6% of the sample.

Trimming costs V 3 bases and J 0 bases, and their ends lie 18 bases apart. In the germline V gene (reference sequence), CDR1 corresponds to GTSNPN and CDR2 to SVGIG. From the cysteine up to the phenylalanine, the CDR3 has a length of 18 residues. The only DNA kept is the CDR3, 54 bases in frame from the first base. Participants in the prospective study were enrolled through a virtual design, were aged roughly 18 to 95 years, and lived in approximately 24 United States geographic areas. In the prospective study, participants were assigned to cohorts based on the clinical history participants reported in a screening survey and a study questionnaire. ImmuneRACE Cohort 3 recovered participants were defined by two consecutive negative NP/OP PCR tests, healthcare professional clearance, or symptom resolution. In the prospective study, whole blood, serum and a nasopharyngeal or oropharyngeal swab were collected from each participant by mobile phlebotomists. Additional blood draws and questionnaires over an approximately two-month period could optionally be provided by prospective study participants. Blood samples from the prospective study were shipped frozen or at room temperature prior to DNA extraction.

Points on this clone: No cognate antigen has been identified for it. No clone much larger than this one lies a single base away; base qualities are absent.

The sequence links TRBV30 to TRBJ1-6; a weak D assignment points to TRBD1 (6 bases agree). The TCR comes from a man aged 55 to 70 who had recovered from COVID-19. Sample: PBMCs or T cells enriched from blood (not recorded which). The CDR3 region has the sequence CAWRVPRGGSSYNSPLHF. The nucleotides read TGTGCCTGGAGGGTACCCCGAGGGGGAAGCTCCTATAATTCACCCCTCCACTTT.